Sequencing of this TCR beta chain was carried out in a study of lymphopenia after photon versus proton radiotherapy. Study-wide results and caveats: Authors raise, but do not show, better survival with proton therapy.

Method: immunoSEQ multiplex PCR; TCRdb's copy keeps in-frame clones and lacks some. The data hold around 160,000 clones, with approximately 90% observed a single time. Worth noting for this clone: Its antigen is as yet unknown.

The length of the CDR3 is 16 residues. V lost 3 bases and J lost 4, with 15 bases in between. CDR1 is LGHNA and CDR2 is YSLEER in the germline V gene. The TCR comes from a man between 50 and 59 years old with gastric cancer. The starting material was peripheral blood, obtained from a patient treated with photon-based radiotherapy. The chain recombines TRBV4-3 with TRBJ2-2, with D perhaps matching TRBD1 or TRBD2 (6 bases each). The CDR3 sequence is CASSHYREVGTGELFF. CDR3 sequence (DNA): TGCGCCAGCAGCCATTACAGGGAGGTGGGCACCGGGGAGCTGTTTTTT.